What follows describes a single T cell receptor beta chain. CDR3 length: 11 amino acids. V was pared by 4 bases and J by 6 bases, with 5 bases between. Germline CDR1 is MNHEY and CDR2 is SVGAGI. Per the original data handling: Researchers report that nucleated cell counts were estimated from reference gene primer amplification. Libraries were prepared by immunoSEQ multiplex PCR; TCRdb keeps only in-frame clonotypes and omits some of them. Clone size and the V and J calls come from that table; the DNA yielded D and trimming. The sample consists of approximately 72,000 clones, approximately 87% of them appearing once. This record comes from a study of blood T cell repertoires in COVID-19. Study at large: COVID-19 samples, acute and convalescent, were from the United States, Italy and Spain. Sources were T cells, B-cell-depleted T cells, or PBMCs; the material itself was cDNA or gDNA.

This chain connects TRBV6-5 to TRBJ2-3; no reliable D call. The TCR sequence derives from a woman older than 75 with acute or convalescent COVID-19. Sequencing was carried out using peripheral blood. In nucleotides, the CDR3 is TGTGCCAGCAGTTTGGGCGATACGCAGTATTTT. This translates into CASSLGDTQYF.